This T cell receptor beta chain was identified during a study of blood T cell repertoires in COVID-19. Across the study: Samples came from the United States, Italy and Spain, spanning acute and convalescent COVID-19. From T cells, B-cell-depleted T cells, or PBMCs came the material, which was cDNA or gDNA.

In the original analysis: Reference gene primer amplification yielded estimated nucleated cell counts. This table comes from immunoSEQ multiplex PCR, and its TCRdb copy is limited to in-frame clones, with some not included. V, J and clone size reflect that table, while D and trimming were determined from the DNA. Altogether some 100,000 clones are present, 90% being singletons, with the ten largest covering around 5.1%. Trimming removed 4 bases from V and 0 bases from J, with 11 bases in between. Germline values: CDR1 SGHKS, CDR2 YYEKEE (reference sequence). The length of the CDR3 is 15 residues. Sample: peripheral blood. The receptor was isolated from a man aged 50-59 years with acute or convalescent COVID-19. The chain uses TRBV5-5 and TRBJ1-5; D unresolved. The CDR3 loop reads CASSQNRYSNQPQHF. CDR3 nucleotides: TGTGCCAGCAGCCAGAACAGATATAGCAATCAGCCCCAGCATTTT. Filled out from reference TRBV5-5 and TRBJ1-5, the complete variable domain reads DAGVTQSPTHLIKTRGQQVTLRCSPISGHKSVSWYQQVLGQGPQFIFQYYEKEERGRGNFPDRFSARQFPNYSSELNVNALLLGDSALYLCASSQNRYSNQPQHFGDGTRLSIL.